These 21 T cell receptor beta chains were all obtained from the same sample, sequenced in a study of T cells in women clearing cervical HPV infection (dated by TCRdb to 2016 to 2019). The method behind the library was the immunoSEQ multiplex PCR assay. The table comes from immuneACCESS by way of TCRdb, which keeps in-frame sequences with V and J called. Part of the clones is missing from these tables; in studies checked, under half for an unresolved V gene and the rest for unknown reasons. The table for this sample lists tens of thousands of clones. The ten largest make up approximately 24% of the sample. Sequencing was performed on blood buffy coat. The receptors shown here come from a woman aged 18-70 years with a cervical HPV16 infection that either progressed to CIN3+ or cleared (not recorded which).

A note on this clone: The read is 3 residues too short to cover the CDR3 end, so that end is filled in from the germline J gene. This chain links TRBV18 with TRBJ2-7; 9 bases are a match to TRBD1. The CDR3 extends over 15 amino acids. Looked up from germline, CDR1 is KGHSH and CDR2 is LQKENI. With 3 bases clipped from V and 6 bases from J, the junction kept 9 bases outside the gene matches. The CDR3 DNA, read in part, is TGTGCCAGCTCACCTAGGGACAGGGAATCTGCCGAG. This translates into CASSPRDRESAE. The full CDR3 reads CASSPRDRESAEQYF.

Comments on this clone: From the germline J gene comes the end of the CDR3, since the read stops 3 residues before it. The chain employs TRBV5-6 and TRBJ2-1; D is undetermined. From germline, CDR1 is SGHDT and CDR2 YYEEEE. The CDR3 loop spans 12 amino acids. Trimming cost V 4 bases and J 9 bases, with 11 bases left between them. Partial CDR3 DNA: TGTGCCAGCAGCCCTCTTGGCGGTGAG. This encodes CASSPLGGE. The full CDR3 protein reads CASSPLGGEQFF.

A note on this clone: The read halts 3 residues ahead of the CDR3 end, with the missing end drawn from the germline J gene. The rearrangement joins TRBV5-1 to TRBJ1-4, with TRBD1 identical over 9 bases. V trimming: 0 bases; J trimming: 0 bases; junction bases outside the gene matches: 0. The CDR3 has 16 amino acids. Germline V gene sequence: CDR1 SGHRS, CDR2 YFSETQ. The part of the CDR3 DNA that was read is TGCGCCAGCAGCTTGGGGGACAGGGCAACTAATGAAAAA. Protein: CASSLGDRATNEK. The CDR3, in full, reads CASSLGDRATNEKLFF.

Here the CDR3 reads CASSEQYNSPLFF. The CDR3 DNA, read in part, is TGTGCCAGCAGTGAGCAGTATAATTCACCA. V is TRBV2 and J is TRBJ1-4; D is ambiguous. The read stops 3 residues short of the end of the CDR3; the missing end is completed from the germline J gene. The germline V gene has CDR1 SNHLY and CDR2 FYNNEI. This CDR3 has 13 residues.

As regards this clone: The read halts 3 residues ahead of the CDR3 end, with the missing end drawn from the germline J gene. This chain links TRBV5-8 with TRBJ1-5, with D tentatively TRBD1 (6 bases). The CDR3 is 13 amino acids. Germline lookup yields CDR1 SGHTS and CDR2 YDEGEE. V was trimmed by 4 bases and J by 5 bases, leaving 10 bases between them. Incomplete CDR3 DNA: TGTGCCAGCAGCCGACAGGTGGATCAGCCC. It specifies CASSRQVDQP. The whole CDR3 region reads CASSRQVDQPQHF.

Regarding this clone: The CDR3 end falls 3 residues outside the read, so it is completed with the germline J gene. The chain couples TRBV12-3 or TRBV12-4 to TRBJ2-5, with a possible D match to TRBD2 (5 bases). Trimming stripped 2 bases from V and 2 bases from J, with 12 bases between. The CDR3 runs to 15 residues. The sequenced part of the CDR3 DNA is TGTGCCAGCAGTTTATCTGTAGGCGGGCAAGAGACC. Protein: CASSLSVGGQET. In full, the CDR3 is CASSLSVGGQETQYF.

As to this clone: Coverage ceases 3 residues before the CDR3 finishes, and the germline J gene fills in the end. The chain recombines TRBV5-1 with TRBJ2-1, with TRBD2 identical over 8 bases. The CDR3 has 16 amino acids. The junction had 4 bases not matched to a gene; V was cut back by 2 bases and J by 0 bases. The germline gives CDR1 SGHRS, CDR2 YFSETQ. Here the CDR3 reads CASSFTGTSSYNEQFF. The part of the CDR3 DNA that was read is TGCGCCAGCAGCTTTACCGGGACTAGCTCCTACAATGAG.

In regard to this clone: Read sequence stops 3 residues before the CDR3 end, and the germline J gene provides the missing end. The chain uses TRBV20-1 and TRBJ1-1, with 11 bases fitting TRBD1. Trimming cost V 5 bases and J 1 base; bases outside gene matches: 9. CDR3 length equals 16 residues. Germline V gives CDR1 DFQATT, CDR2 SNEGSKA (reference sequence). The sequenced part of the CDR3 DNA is TGCAGTGCTCCCGCGGCGGACAGGGGGCGGAACACTGAA. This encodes CSAPAADRGRNTE. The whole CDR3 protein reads CSAPAADRGRNTEAFF.

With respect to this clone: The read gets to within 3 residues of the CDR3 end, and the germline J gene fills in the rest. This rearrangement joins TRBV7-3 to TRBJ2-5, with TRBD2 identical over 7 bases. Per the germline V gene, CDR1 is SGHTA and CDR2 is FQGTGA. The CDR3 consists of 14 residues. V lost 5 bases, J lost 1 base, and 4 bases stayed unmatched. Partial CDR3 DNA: TGTGCCAGCAGCCGCACGGGGGGCCAAGAGACC. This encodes CASSRTGGQET. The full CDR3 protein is CASSRTGGQETQYF. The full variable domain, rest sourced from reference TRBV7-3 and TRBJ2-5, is GAGVSQTPSNKVTEKGKYVELRCDPISGHTALYWYRQSLGQGPEFLIYFQGTGAADDSGLPNDRFFAVRPEGSVSTLKIQRTERGDSAVYLCASSRTGGQETQYFGPGTRLLVL.

The CDR3 here is CASSSFSEKLFF. The sequenced CDR3 bases are TGTGCCAGCAGCAGTTTCAGTGAAAAA. The rearrangement joins TRBV11-2 to TRBJ1-4; D gene uncertain. The CDR3 is cut off 3 residues early in the read; its end comes from the germline J gene. This CDR3 has 12 residues. Germline CDR1 is SGHAT and CDR2 is FQNNGV. Trimming took 5 bases from V and 7 from J, leaving 8 bases between them.

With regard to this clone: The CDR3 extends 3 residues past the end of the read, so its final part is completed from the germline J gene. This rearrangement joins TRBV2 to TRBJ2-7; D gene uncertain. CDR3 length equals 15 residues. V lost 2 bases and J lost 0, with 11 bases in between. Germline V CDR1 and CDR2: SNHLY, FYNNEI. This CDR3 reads CASSEQARPSYEQYF. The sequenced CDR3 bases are TGTGCCAGCAGTGAACAGGCGAGACCCTCCTACGAG. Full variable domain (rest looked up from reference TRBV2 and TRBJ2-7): EPEVTQTPSHQVTQMGQEVILRCVPISNHLYFYWYRQILGQKVEFLVSFYNNEISEKSEIFDDQFSVERPDGSNFTLKIRSTKLEDSAMYFCASSEQARPSYEQYFGPGTRLTVT.

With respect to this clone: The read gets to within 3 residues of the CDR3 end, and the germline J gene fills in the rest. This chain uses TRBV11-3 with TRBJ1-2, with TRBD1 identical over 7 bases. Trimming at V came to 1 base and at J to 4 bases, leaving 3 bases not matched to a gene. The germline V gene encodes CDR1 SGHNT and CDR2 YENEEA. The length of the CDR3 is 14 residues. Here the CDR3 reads CASSLAGTVYGYTF. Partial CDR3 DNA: TGTGCCAGCAGCTTAGCCGGGACAGTCTATGGC.

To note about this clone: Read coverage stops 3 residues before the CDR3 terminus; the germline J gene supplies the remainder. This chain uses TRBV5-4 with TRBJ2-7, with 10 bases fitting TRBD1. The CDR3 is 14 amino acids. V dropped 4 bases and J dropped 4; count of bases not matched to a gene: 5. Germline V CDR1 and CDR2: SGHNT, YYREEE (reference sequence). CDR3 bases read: TGTGCCAGCAGCCTCGACAGGGGGCGGTACGAG. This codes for CASSLDRGRYE. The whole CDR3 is CASSLDRGRYEQYF.

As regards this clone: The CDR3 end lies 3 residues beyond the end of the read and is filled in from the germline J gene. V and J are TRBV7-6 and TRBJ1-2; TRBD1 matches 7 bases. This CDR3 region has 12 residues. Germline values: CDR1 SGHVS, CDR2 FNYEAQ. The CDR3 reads CASSRDSFGYTF. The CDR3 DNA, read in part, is TGTGCCAGCAGCCGGGACAGTTTCGGC.

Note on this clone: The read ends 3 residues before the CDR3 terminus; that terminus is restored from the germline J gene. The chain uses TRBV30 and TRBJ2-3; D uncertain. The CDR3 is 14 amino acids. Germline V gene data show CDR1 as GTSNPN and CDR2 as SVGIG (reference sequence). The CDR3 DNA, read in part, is TGTGCCTGGAGTGCAGACTCAAGCCTCGAGACG. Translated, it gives CAWSADSSLET. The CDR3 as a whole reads CAWSADSSLETQYF. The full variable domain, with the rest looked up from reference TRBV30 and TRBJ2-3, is SQTIHQWPATLVQPVGSPLSLECTVEGTSNPNLYWYRQAAGRGLQLLFYSVGIGQISSEVPQNLSASRPQDRQFILSSKKLLLSDSGFYLCAWSADSSLETQYFGPGTRLTVL.

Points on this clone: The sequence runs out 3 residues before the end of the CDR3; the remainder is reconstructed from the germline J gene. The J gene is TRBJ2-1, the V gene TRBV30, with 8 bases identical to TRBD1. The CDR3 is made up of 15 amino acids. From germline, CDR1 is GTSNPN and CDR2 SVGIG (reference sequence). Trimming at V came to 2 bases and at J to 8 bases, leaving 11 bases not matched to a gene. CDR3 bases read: TGTGCCTGGAGTTTATCAGGGGGCGTGGGGGATGAG. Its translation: CAWSLSGGVGDE. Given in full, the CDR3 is CAWSLSGGVGDEQFF.

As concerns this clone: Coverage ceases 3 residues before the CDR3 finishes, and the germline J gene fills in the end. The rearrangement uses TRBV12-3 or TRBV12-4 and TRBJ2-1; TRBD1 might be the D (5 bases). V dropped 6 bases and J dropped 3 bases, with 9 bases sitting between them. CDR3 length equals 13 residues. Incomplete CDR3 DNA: TGTGCCAGCAGCCAGGGATTCTACAATGAG. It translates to CASSQGFYNE. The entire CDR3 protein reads CASSQGFYNEQFF.

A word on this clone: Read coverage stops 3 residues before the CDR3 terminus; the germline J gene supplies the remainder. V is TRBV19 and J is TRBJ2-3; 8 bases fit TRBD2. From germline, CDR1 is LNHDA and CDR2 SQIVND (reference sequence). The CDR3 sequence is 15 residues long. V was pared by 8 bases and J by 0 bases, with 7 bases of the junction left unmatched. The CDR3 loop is CASREGSGSTDTQYF. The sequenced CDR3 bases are TGTGCCAGTCGGGAGGGAAGCGGGAGCACAGATACG.

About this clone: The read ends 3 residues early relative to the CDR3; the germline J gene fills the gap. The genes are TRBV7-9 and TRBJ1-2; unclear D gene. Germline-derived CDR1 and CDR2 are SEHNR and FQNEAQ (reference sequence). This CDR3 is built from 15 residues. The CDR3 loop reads CASSEVGGRAGDYTF. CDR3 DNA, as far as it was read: TGTGCCAGCAGCGAAGTGGGCGGGAGGGCCGGGGAC.

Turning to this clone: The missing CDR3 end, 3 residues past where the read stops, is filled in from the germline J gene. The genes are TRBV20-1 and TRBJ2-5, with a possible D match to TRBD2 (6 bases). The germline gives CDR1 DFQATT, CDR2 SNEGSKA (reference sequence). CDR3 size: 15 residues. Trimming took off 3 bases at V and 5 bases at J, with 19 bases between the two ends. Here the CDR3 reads CSARVGGWSVETQYF. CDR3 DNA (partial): TGCAGTGCTAGGGTAGGAGGGTGGTCAGTCGAGACC.

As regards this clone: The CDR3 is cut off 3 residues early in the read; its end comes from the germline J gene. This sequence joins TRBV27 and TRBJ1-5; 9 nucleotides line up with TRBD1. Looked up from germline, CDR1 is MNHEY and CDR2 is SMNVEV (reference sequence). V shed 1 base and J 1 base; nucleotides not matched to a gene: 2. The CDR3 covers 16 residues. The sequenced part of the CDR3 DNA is TGTGCCAGCAGTTTATGGGGACAGGGAAGCAATCAGCCC. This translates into CASSLWGQGSNQP. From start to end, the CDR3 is CASSLWGQGSNQPQHF.